The sequence of this TCR beta chain was determined in a study of long-term antiretroviral therapy in people with HIV (dated 2022 in TCRdb). Regarding the research as a whole: The earliest samples were collected roughly a decade before the 2015 WHO recommendation for immediate ART, at a time when ART was usually postponed until CD4 counts fell. Whether ART initiation and durable HIV suppression were associated with changes in peripheral blood TRB repertoire composition and diversity was tested in a retrospective serial study. A total of some 200 cryopreserved PBMC samples came from 25 to 35 adults with confirmed HIV infection and were collected serially over a mean of roughly six years (range 1-12). About 35% of the 30 participants with HIV were female. No cross-contamination during QIAcube processing was shown when test extractions of a monoclonal T-cell line were performed alongside 33 polyclonal samples.

The immunoSEQ hsTCRB v3.0 assay was used at survey level resolution for TRB variable region sequencing. The targeted TRB sequencing depth was about 40,000-55,000 T-cell genomes per sample. TRB libraries were pooled and sequenced on an Illumina MiSeq using a v3 150-cycle kit. The authors processed their data as follows. Analysis of repertoires was carried out in R inside a reproducible Nextflow workflow spanning QC, data transformation and analysis. LymphoSeq2, an R package for AIRR-Seq data exploration, was used to implement custom analyses. Four samples yielding fewer than 5000 total TRB sequences were excluded, leaving 150 to 200 analyzed HIV repertoires. Among the 180 to 200 retained HIV repertoires, roughly 60 were collected before ART initiation and roughly 130 were collected after ART initiation. Repertoires were downsampled to 5000 TRB nucleotide sequences, with summary statistics averaged over 100 downsampling iterations. The analysis kept only TRB sequences whose CDR3 regions were at least seven amino acids long. A Shannon entropy-derived clonality score and the Gini coefficient were used to measure diversity. Repertoire networks linked the top 5000 CDR3 amino acid sequences whenever two sequences differed by an edit distance of one. For TRB CDR3 amino acid sequences, GLIPH2 was used to predict antigen specificity groups and MHC restriction. To flag known associations with CMV, EBV, HIV or tissue antigens, CDR3 amino acid sequences were compared against VDJdb and McPAS-TCR. Pre-ART, post-ART and control groups were compared with Wilcoxon signed-rank tests and Holm-Bonferroni correction. Imported from immuneACCESS, the table was reduced by TCRdb to in-frame sequences with V and J called. These copies leave out some clones; in studies compared against another copy, an unresolved V gene accounts for under half, and the cause of the remainder is not known. V, J and clone size are taken as reported in that table, and D and trimming were inferred from the DNA itself. The sample includes 14,000 or so clones, with over 70% observed a single time. The biggest ten clones account for about a fifth of the sample.

Participants were included only if at least one PBMC sample before ART initiation and at least two post-ART samples were available. Every participant with HIV received treatment in the United States of America. Before DNA extraction, cryopreserved samples of roughly 0.95-10 million PBMC were thawed and washed. At the time of the earliest PBMC sample, participants with HIV were aged between about 20 and 55 years. PBMC samples were contributed by each participant from 1-4 timepoints before ART initiation and 2-8 timepoints after ART initiation, with a median of 7 samples. For every participant, serial HIV viral load, CD4+ T-cell count, ART history and demographic data were obtained. Genomic DNA was extracted from unsorted PBMC with a Qiagen kit on a QIAcube, with processing performed in batches of 12 samples. As to this clone: Its antigen is currently not known. Base qualities are not provided; no much larger clone lies one nucleotide away.

CDR3 length: 13 amino acids, cysteine to phenylalanine. The entry retains the CDR3 DNA only, 39 bases that are in frame from base 1. Between the V and J ends, shortened by 3 bases and 3 bases respectively, the junction contains 9 bases. The germline V gene encodes CDR1 SEHNR and CDR2 FQNEAQ (reference sequence). Broad study findings and their caveats: CDR3 length ranges in HIV repertoires were narrower than in controls, and network structure suggested an antigen-experienced repertoire with only a slight naive shift after ART. At every time point, the repertoire was dominated by expanded TRB clones first identified before ART initiation, although this dominance fluctuated and, in many PLHIV, declined after ART. A significant increase in TRB diversity was found to be associated with ART initiation, although TRB diversity was observed to remain significantly below that of transplant donor controls even after long-term ART. The samples span the years 2004 to 2017, and the ART regimens used at that time may not be as effective as current regimens. Because cell numbers in pre-ART samples were limited, unsorted PBMC were profiled instead of sorted CD4+ and CD8+ T cells. Inferences about post-ART repertoire changes are limited because no data were available on ART adherence, viral resistance or therapy changes. Limited PBMC availability meant only the TCR beta chain was sequenced, without alpha chain pairing.

This sequence originates from a man aged 40-49 years with HIV. In this chain, TRBV7-9 is recombined with TRBJ2-7, with no confidently assigned D gene. Sequenced here: unsorted PBMCs, sampled 1.3 years before starting antiretroviral therapy. The CDR3 reads as follows: CASSLRSNYEQYF. Here is the DNA: TGTGCCAGCAGCTTGAGGTCAAACTACGAGCAGTACTTC.